What follows are 22 T cell receptor beta chains derived from one specimen sequenced in a study of graft-versus-host responses after intestinal transplantation (dated by TCRdb to the early 2020s). The label giving this sample's time point can be read as: cells obtained before transplantation from donor or recipient. Library creation used the immunoSEQ multiplex PCR assay. TCRdb limited this immuneACCESS table to in-frame rearrangements with V and J called. A share of clones is missing; checked studies link under half to unresolved V genes, and the rest is unexplained. Counted in this sample were about 90,000 clones; over 85% of them appeared once. The ten largest clones take up around 1.1% of the sample. Their antigens are not known. The sequences come from unstimulated CD8+ T cells sorted from spleen or lymph node cells, collected before transplant. The receptor source for this set is a human donor who was the organ donor for an intestinal transplant.

The CDR3 loop is CASSVMAANEQFF. DNA of the CDR3: TGTGCCAGTAGTGTGATGGCGGCAAATGAGCAGTTCTTC. V gene TRBV19 combines with J gene TRBJ2-1, with D unclear. CDR3 length: 13 residues. The ends were cut back, 5 bases at V and 7 bases at J, with 12 bases in the middle. Germline-derived CDR1 and CDR2 are LNHDA and SQIVND (reference sequence).

This chain uses TRBV13 with TRBJ2-5; D is possibly TRBD2 (5 bases). Trimming stripped 5 bases from V and 5 bases from J, with 18 bases between. There are 15 residues in the CDR3. Per germline, CDR1 PRHDT and CDR2 FYEKMQ (reference sequence). The CDR3, as DNA: TGTGCCAGCAGCGATCGGACGGGGAGCTTGGAGACCCAGTACTTC. It codes for CASSDRTGSLETQYF.

The rearrangement uses TRBV13 and TRBJ1-5; D call uncertain. The germline gives CDR1 PRHDT, CDR2 FYEKMQ (reference sequence). The CDR3 has 15 amino acids. Trimming took off 0 bases at V and 2 bases at J, with 8 bases between the two ends. Here the CDR3 DNA reads TGTGCCAGCAGCTTAGGCCGGCAGGGCAATCAGCCCCAGCATTTT. Translating it yields CASSLGRQGNQPQHF.

This clone was counted a few times. The rearrangement links TRBV27 to TRBJ2-7; 7 bases align to TRBD1. J was trimmed by 4 bases and V by 3 bases; bases with no gene match: 9. Germline CDR1 MNHEY, CDR2 SMNVEV (reference sequence). CDR3 size: 15 residues. The CDR3 spells CASSFRQGTGYEQYF. The CDR3 DNA follows: TGTGCCAGCAGTTTCCGACAGGGAACAGGGTACGAGCAGTACTTC.

The chain employs TRBV4-1 and TRBJ1-5; D perhaps matches TRBD1 (5 bases). The CDR3 has 16 amino acids. The germline V and J ends were trimmed by 0 bases and 1 base, with 10 bases remaining between them. Germline assignment: CDR1 MGHRA and CDR2 YSYEKL. CDR3: CASSQDLGGSNQPQHF. The CDR3 DNA reads as TGCGCCAGCAGCCAAGATCTCGGGGGGAGCAATCAGCCCCAGCATTTT.

This chain connects TRBV2 to TRBJ1-1, with D possibly being TRBD1 (6 bases). This CDR3 contains 13 residues. CDR1 is SNHLY, CDR2 FYNNEI, per germline. The V end was cut by 7 bases, the J end by 1 base, with 10 bases between. CDR3 nucleotide sequence: TGTGCCAGCAATCCAGGGGCGAACACTGAAGCTTTCTTT. Amino acids: CASNPGANTEAFF.

V and J are TRBV4-2 and TRBJ2-1; the match to TRBD2 covers 7 bases. Trimming took 5 bases from V and 4 from J; bases not matched to a gene: 11. The CDR3 totals 16 residues. Germline V gene sequence: CDR1 LGHNA, CDR2 YNFKEQ. The chain's CDR3 is CASSFSTGTKYNEQFF. The CDR3 bases are TGTGCCAGCAGCTTCTCGACCGGGACTAAGTACAATGAGCAGTTCTTC.

The V and J genes are TRBV4-2 and TRBJ1-1, with D possibly matching TRBD1 (6 bases). This CDR3 is 14 amino acids long. CDR1 is LGHNA, CDR2 YNFKEQ, per germline. V shed 4 bases and J shed 4 bases, with 13 bases lying between them. As DNA, the CDR3 is TGTGCCAGCAGCCCGAAGGGGGGGGCCACTGAAGCTTTCTTT. This codes for CASSPKGGATEAFF.

The genes are TRBV28 and TRBJ2-7, with TRBD2 identical over 13 bases. The V and J ends lost 4 bases and 7 bases, in that order; junction bases with no gene match: 7. Germline-derived CDR1 and CDR2 are MDHEN and SYDVKM. The CDR3 has 15 residues. The chain's CDR3 is CASSYGLAGVEEQYF. The CDR3 region has the DNA TGTGCCAGCAGTTACGGACTAGCGGGAGTAGAAGAGCAGTACTTC.

The chain employs TRBV4-2 and TRBJ2-3, with D perhaps TRBD2 (5 bases). Germline loops: CDR1 LGHNA, CDR2 YNFKEQ. The CDR3 loop spans 18 amino acids. V gave up 4 bases and J gave up 1 base, with 21 bases separating them. Here the CDR3 reads CASSLVSGTDEGTDTQYF. CDR3 DNA: TGTGCCAGCAGCCTAGTTTCGGGAACTGACGAGGGCACAGATACGCAGTATTTT.

This chain uses TRBV5-1 with TRBJ2-7; D perhaps matches TRBD2 (7 bases). The CDR3 is 15 residues long. Germline V gene lookup returns CDR1 SGHRS and CDR2 YFSETQ. The ends were cut back, 2 bases at V and 6 bases at J, with 18 bases in the middle. CDR3 sequence (DNA): TGCGCCAGCAGCTTTTCGGGGGGCCTCGCTGGCGAGCAGTACTTC. Encoded protein: CASSFSGGLAGEQYF.

V is TRBV5-6 and J is TRBJ2-7; no definite D call. Per germline, CDR1 SGHDT and CDR2 YYEEEE. V was cut by 2 bases and J by 1 base, with 10 bases left in between. The CDR3 extends over 14 amino acids. The CDR3 region has the DNA TGTGCCAGCAGCTTCCGGAAGGAGTCCTACGAGCAGTACTTC. Residues: CASSFRKESYEQYF.

This clone was picked up one time. The gene calls are TRBV27 and TRBJ2-1; unclear D gene. V was trimmed by 6 bases and J by 5 bases, leaving 11 bases between them. The CDR3 totals 13 residues. Germline V gene lookup returns CDR1 MNHEY and CDR2 SMNVEV (reference sequence). CDR3 nucleotides: TGTGCCAGCAGGTTTGGGCCCAACAATGAGCAGTTCTTC. Its translation is CASRFGPNNEQFF.

J is TRBJ2-1 and V is TRBV11-2, with a weak D call TRBD2 (6 bases). Germline lookup yields CDR1 SGHAT and CDR2 FQNNGV. The CDR3 consists of 14 residues. Deletions cut 5 bases from V and 6 bases from J, with 14 bases between. The CDR3 here is CASSGGGSGNEQFF. For the CDR3, the DNA is TGTGCCAGCAGCGGAGGAGGTAGCGGCAATGAGCAGTTCTTC.

The chain carries TRBV28 and TRBJ1-1; D might be TRBD1 (6 bases). CDR1 is MDHEN and CDR2 is SYDVKM in the germline V gene. The CDR3 contains 13 residues. Trimming pared 4 bases from V and 5 bases from J, leaving 11 bases between. This chain's CDR3 is CASSSTQGTEAFF. The CDR3 DNA reads as TGTGCCAGCAGTTCCACCCAGGGGACTGAAGCTTTCTTT.

This clone was seen a single time. This chain joins TRBV13 and TRBJ2-3, with 10 nucleotides matching TRBD1. CDR1 and CDR2 (germline): PRHDT, FYEKMQ (reference sequence). J lost 0 bases, V lost 7 bases, and 7 bases had no gene match. CDR3 size: 16 residues. The CDR3 reads CASTSGQGRSTDTQYF. The CDR3 DNA sequence: TGTGCCAGCACTTCGGGACAGGGGAGAAGCACAGATACGCAGTATTTT. The whole variable domain, filled in from reference TRBV13 and TRBJ2-3, reads AAGVIQSPRHLIKEKRETATLKCYPIPRHDTVYWYQQGPGQDPQFLISFYEKMQSDKGSIPDRFSAQQFSDYHSELNMSSLELGDSALYFCASTSGQGRSTDTQYFGPGTRLTVL.

CDR3 sequence (DNA): TGTGCCACTAGCCCTGAGACAGGAGCCACCGGGGAGCTGTTTTTT. Protein product: CATSPETGATGELFF. V and J are TRBV15 and TRBJ2-2; tentatively, D is TRBD1 (6 bases). This CDR3 is 15 amino acids long. The V end lost 9 bases, the J end lost 4 bases, and 18 bases lay between the germline ends. CDR1 is LNHNV and CDR2 is YYDKDF in the germline V gene (reference sequence).

The J gene is TRBJ2-7, the V gene TRBV5-8, with D maybe TRBD1 (6 bases). CDR3 size: 12 residues. Trimming shortened V by 4 bases and J by 3 bases, and 8 bases separated the two germline ends. Germline V lookup: CDR1 SGHTS, CDR2 YDEGEE. The CDR3 is CASSPDSYEQYF. Here the CDR3 DNA reads TGTGCCAGCAGCCCGGACAGCTACGAGCAGTACTTC.

V is TRBV14 and J is TRBJ2-7; TRBD2 is a possible D gene (6 bases). V dropped 1 base and J dropped 4 bases, with 14 bases sitting between them. The CDR3 covers 15 residues. CDR1 and CDR2 from the germline V gene are SGHDN and FVKESK. Here the CDR3 reads CASSQVGRKEYEQYF. The DNA of the CDR3 is TGTGCCAGCAGCCAAGTGGGGAGGAAGGAATACGAGCAGTACTTC.

As DNA, the CDR3 is TGCGCCAGCAGCCCCCATAGGGGGCAGCCCCAGCATTTT. As protein: CASSPHRGQPQHF. V and J are TRBV5-1 and TRBJ1-5, with a weak D call TRBD1 (6 bases). Germline loops: CDR1 SGHRS, CDR2 YFSETQ. The CDR3 contains 13 residues. The V gene lost 4 bases and the J gene lost 7 bases, with 12 bases spanning the gap.

Here the CDR3 reads CASWTSGRPGELFF. As DNA, the CDR3 is TGTGCCTCCTGGACTAGCGGGAGACCCGGGGAGCTGTTTTTT. This chain links TRBV5-6 with TRBJ2-2; TRBD2 agrees at 13 bases. The CDR3 covers 14 residues. The germline CDR1 and CDR2 sequences are SGHDT and YYEEEE. J lost 6 bases, V lost 10 bases, and 6 bases had no gene match.

Details on this clone: At one end, the junction sequence differs from germline, possibly due to a read error. In the same sample, other DNA sequences code for this CDR3. CDR3 in DNA: TGCAGCGTCGGACAGTCCGACTACGAGCAGTACTTT. Translating gives CSVGQSDYEQYF. V is TRBV29-1 and J is TRBJ2-7; possibly TRBD1 for D (6 bases). Germline V lookup: CDR1 SQVTM, CDR2 ANQGSEA. The CDR3 is 12 amino acids.